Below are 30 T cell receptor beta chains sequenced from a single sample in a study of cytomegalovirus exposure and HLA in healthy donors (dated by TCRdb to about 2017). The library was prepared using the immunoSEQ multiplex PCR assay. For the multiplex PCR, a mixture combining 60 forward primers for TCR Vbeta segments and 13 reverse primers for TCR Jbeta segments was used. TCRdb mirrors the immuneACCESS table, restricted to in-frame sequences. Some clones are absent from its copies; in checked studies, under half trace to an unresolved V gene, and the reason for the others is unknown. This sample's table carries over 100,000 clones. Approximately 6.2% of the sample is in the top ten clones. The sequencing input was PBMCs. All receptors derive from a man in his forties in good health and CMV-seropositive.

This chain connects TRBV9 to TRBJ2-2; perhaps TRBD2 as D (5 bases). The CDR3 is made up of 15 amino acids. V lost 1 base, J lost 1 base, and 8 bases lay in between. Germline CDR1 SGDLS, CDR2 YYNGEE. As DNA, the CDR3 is TGTGCCAGCAGCGTAACTAGACAGAACACCGGGGAGCTGTTTTTT. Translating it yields CASSVTRQNTGELFF.

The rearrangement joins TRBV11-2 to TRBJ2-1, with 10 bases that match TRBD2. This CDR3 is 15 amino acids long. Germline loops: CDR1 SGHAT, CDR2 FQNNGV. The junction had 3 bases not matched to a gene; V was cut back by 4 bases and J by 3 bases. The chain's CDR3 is CASSYRTSGYNEQFF. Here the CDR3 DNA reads TGTGCCAGCAGCTACAGGACTAGCGGCTACAATGAGCAGTTCTTC.

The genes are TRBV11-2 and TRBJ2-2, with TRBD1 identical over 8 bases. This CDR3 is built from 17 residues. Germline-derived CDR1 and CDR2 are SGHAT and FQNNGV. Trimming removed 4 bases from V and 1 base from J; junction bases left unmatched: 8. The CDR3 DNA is TGTGCCAGCAGCTCCCCAACAGGGGGGATGAACACCGGGGAGCTGTTTTTT. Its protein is CASSSPTGGMNTGELFF. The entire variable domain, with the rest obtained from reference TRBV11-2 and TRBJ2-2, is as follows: EAGVAQSPRYKIIEKRQSVAFWCNPISGHATLYWYQQILGQGPKLLIQFQNNGVVDDSQLPKDRFSAERLKGVDSTLKIQPAKLEDSAVYLCASSSPTGGMNTGELFFGEGSRLTVL.

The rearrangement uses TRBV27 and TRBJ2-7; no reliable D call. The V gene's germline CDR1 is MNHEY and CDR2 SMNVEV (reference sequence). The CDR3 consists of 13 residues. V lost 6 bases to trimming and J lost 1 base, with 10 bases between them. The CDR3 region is CASRFLGSYEQYF. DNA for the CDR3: TGTGCCAGCAGGTTCCTAGGTTCCTACGAGCAGTACTTC.

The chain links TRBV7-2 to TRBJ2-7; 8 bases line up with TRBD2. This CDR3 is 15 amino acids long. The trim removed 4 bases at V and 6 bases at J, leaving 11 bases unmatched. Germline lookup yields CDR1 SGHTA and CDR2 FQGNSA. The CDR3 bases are TGTGCCAGCAGCTCCCTCCGGGGGGGGGCCACCGAGCAGTACTTC. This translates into CASSSLRGGATEQYF. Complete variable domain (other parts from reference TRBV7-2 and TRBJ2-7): GAGVSQSPSNKVTEKGKDVELRCDPISGHTALYWYRQSLGQGLEFLIYFQGNSAPDKSGLPSDRFSAERTGGSVSTLTIQRTQQEDSAVYLCASSSLRGGATEQYFGPGTRLTVT.

CDR3 DNA sequence: TGTGCCAGTAGTATCCTACCGGCGGGCTCCTACAATGAGCAGTTCTTC. It encodes CASSILPAGSYNEQFF. The genes are TRBV19 and TRBJ2-1; D possibly corresponds to TRBD2 (5 bases). The V end was cut by 3 bases, the J end by 0 bases, with 12 bases between. The CDR3 contains 16 residues. Germline V gene lookup returns CDR1 LNHDA and CDR2 SQIVND (reference sequence). The full variable domain, in which reference TRBV19 and TRBJ2-1 provide the parts outside the CDR3, is DGGITQSPKYLFRKEGQNVTLSCEQNLNHDAMYWYRQDPGQGLRLIYYSQIVNDFQKGDIAEGYSVSREKKESFPLTVTSAQKNPTAFYLCASSILPAGSYNEQFFGPGTRLTVL.

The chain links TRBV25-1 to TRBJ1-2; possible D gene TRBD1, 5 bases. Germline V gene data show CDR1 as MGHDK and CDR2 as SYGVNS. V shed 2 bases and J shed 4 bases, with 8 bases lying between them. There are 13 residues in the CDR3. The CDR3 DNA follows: TGTGCCAGCAGTGAAGGGGCAGTCTATGGCTACACCTTC. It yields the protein CASSEGAVYGYTF.

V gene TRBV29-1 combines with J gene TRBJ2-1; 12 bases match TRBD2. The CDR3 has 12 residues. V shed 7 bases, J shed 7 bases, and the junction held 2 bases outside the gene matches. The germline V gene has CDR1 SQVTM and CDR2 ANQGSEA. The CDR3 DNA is TGCAGCGCCGGGACTAGCGGGAATGAGCAGTTCTTC. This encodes CSAGTSGNEQFF.

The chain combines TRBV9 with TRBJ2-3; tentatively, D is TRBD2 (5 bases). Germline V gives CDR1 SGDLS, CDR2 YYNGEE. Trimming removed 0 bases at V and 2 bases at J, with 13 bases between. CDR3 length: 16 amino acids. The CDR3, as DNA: TGTGCCAGCAGCGTAGGAAGCGGTGGAGACACAGATACGCAGTATTTT. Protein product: CASSVGSGGDTDTQYF. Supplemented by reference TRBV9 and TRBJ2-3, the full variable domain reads DSGVTQTPKHLITATGQRVTLRCSPRSGDLSVYWYQQSLDQGLQFLIQYYNGEERAKGNILERFSAQQFPDLHSELNLSSLELGDSALYFCASSVGSGGDTDTQYFGPGTRLTVL.

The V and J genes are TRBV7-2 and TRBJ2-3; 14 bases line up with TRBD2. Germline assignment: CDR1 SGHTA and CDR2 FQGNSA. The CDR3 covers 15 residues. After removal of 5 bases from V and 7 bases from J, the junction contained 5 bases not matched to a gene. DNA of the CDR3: TGTGCCAGCAGCGCGACTAGCGGGAGGGAGAATACGCAGTATTTT. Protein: CASSATSGRENTQYF.

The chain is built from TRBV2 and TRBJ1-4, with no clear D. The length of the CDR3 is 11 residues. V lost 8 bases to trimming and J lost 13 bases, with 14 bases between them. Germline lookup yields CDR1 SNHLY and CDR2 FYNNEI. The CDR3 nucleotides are TGTGCCAGCTCTGAGAGCTGGAGACTGTTTTTT. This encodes CASSESWRLFF.

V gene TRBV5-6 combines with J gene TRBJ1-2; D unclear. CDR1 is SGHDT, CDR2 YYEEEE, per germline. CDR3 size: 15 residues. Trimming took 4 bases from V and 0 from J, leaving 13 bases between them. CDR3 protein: CASSPGVKSNYGYTF. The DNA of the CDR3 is TGTGCCAGCAGCCCCGGGGTAAAATCTAACTATGGCTACACCTTC.

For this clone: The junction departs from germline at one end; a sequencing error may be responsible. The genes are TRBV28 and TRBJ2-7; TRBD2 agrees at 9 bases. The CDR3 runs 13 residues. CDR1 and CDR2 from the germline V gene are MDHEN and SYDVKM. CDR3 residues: CASRPSGTYGQYF. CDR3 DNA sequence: TGTGCCAGCAGGCCTAGCGGGACCTACGGGCAGTACTTC.

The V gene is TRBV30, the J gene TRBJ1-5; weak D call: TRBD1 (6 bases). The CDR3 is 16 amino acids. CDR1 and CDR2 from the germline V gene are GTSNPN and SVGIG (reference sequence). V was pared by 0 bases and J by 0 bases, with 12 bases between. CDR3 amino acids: CAWSVPDRISNQPQHF. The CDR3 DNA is TGTGCCTGGAGTGTACCGGACAGAATTAGCAATCAGCCCCAGCATTTT.

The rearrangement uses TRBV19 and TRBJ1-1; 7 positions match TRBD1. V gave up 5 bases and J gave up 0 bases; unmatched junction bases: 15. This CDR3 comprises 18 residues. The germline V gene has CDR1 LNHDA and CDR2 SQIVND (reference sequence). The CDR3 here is CASSPIRFLGQMNTEAFF. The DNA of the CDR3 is TGTGCCAGTAGTCCCATTAGATTTCTGGGACAGATGAACACTGAAGCTTTCTTT.

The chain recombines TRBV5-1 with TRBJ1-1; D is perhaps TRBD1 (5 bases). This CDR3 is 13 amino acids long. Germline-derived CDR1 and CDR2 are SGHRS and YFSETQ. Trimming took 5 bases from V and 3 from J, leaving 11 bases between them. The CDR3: CASRVLQDTEAFF. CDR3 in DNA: TGCGCCAGCAGAGTCCTACAGGACACTGAAGCTTTCTTT.

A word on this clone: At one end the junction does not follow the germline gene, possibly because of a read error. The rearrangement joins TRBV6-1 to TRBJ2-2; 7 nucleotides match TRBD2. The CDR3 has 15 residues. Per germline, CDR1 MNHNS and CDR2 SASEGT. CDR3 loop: CASREGLADTGELFF. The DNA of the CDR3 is TGTGCCAGCAGAGAAGGGCTAGCGGACACCGGGGAGCTGTTTTTT.

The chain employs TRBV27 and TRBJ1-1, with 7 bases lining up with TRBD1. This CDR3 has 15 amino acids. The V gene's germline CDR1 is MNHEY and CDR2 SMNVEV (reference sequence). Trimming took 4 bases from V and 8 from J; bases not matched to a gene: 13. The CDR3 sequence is CASSSTGTAKPEAFF. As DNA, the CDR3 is TGTGCCAGCAGTTCGACCGGGACAGCTAAACCAGAAGCTTTCTTT.

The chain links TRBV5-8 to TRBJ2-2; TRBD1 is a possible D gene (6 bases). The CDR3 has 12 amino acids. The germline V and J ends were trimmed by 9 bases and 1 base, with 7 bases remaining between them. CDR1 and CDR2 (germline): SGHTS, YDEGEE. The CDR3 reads CATGQNTGELFF. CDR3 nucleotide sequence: TGTGCCACGGGACAGAACACCGGGGAGCTGTTTTTT.

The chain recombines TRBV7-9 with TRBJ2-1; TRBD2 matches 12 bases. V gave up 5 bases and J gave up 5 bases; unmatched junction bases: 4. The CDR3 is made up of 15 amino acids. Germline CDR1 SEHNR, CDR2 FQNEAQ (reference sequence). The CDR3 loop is CASSPTSGGNNEQFF. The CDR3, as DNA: TGTGCCAGCAGCCCGACTAGCGGGGGCAACAATGAGCAGTTCTTC.

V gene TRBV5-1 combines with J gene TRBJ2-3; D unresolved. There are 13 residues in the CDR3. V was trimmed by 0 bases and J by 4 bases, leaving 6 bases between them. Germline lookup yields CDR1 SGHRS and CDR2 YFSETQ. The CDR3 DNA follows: TGCGCCAGCAGCTTGGGAGGTGCAGATACGCAGTATTTT. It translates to CASSLGGADTQYF.

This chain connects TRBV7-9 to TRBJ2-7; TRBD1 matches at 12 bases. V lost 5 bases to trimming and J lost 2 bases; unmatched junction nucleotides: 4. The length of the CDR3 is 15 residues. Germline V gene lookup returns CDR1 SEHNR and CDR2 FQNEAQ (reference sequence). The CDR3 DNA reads TGTGCCAGCAGCCCGGGGACAGGGGGCGCCTACGAGCAGTACTTC. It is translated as CASSPGTGGAYEQYF.

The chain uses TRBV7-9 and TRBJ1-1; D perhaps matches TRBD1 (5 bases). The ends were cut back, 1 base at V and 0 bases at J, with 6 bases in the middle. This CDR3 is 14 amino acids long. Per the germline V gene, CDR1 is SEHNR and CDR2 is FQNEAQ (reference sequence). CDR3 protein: CASSLEGVNTEAFF. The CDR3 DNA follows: TGTGCCAGCAGCTTAGAAGGGGTGAACACTGAAGCTTTCTTT.

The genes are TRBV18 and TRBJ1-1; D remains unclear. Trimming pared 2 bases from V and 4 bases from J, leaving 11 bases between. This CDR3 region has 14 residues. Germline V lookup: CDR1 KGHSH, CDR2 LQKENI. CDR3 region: CASSPGSRITEAFF. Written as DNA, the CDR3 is TGTGCCAGCTCACCAGGGAGTAGGATCACTGAAGCTTTCTTT.

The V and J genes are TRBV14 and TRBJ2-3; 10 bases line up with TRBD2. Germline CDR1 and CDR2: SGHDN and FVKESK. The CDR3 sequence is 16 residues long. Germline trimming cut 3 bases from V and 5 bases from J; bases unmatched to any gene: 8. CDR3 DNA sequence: TGTGCCAGCAGCCAGACTACGGGACTAGCGCTAGATACGCAGTATTTT. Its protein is CASSQTTGLALDTQYF.

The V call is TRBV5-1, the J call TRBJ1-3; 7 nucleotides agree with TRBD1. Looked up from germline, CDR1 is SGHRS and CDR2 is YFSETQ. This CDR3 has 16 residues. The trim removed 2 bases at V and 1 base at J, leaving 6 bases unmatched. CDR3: CASSLGGADSGNTIYF. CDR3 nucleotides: TGCGCCAGCAGCTTAGGGGGCGCTGATTCTGGAAACACCATATATTTT.

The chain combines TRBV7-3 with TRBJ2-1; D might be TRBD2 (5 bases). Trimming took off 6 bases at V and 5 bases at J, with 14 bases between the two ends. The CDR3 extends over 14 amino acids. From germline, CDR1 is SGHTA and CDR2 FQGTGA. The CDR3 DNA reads TGTGCCAGCAGTCTCACAGCGGCAAACAATGAGCAGTTCTTC. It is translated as CASSLTAANNEQFF.

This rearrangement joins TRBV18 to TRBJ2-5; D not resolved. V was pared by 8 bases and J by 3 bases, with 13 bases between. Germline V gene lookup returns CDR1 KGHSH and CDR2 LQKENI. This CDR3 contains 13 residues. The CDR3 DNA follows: TGTGCCAGCCTCCCGGGTCAGAAAGAGACCCAGTACTTC. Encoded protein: CASLPGQKETQYF.

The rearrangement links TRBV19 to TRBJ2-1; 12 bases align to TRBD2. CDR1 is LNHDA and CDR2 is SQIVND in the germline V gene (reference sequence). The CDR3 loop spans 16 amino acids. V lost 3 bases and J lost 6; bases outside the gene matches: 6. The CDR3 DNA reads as TGTGCCAGTAGTATGATGACTAGCGGGAGATCCAATGAGCAGTTCTTC. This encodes CASSMMTSGRSNEQFF. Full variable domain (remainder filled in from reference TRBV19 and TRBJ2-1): DGGITQSPKYLFRKEGQNVTLSCEQNLNHDAMYWYRQDPGQGLRLIYYSQIVNDFQKGDIAEGYSVSREKKESFPLTVTSAQKNPTAFYLCASSMMTSGRSNEQFFGPGTRLTVL.

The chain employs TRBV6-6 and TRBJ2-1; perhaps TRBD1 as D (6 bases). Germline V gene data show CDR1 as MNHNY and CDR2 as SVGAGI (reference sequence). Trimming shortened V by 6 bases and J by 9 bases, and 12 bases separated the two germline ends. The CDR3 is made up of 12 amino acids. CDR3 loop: CASRKQGVEQFF. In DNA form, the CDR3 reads TGTGCCAGCAGAAAACAGGGTGTTGAGCAGTTCTTC.